These 9 T cell receptor beta chains originate from one sample sequenced in a study of T cell responses to AZD1222 COVID-19 vaccine. Data came from immunoSEQ multiplex PCR; TCRdb stores just in-frame clones and leaves some out. The sample lists approximately 120,000 clones, about nine tenths occurring once. The sequencing used peripheral blood, collected on day 0 of AZD1222 vaccination. The source of these receptors is an adult in good health.

The chain couples TRBV30 to TRBJ2-3; 7 bases agree with TRBD2. This CDR3 has 13 residues. Germline values: CDR1 GTSNPN, CDR2 SVGIG (reference sequence). J was trimmed by 4 bases and V by 4 bases; bases with no gene match: 5. In DNA, the CDR3 is TGTGCCTGGAACCAGGGAGGGGCAGATACGCAGTATTTT. Translation: CAWNQGGADTQYF.

This rearrangement joins TRBV13 to TRBJ2-3; a possible D gene is TRBD2 (6 bases). CDR1 and CDR2 (germline): PRHDT, FYEKMQ (reference sequence). This CDR3 has 14 residues. The V end was cut by 8 bases, the J end by 0 bases, with 12 bases between. CDR3 region: CASRGGRSTDTQYF. Here the CDR3 DNA reads TGTGCCAGCCGAGGAGGGCGTAGCACAGATACGCAGTATTTT.

J is TRBJ2-3 and V is TRBV18; 10 bases align to TRBD2. This CDR3 region has 15 residues. Germline V gene lookup returns CDR1 KGHSH and CDR2 LQKENI. The ends lost 2 bases at V and 6 bases at J; junction bases unmatched: 5. In DNA, the CDR3 is TGTGCCAGCTCACCAGAGCGGGAGGGAACCGATACGCAGTATTTT. Translation gives CASSPEREGTDTQYF.

This chain's CDR3 is CASRPGWKNTEAFF. Written as DNA, the CDR3 is TGTGCCAGCAGGCCCGGGTGGAAGAACACTGAAGCTTTCTTT. This chain links TRBV6-5 with TRBJ1-1; unclear D gene. V was shortened by 6 bases and J by 1 base, with 12 bases between the two germline ends. This CDR3 spans 14 amino acids. The germline V gene encodes CDR1 MNHEY and CDR2 SVGAGI.

This clone was detected only once. V is TRBV5-1 and J is TRBJ2-7; 7 bases map to TRBD1. With V trimmed by 2 bases and J by 0 bases, 8 bases remained unmatched. This CDR3 spans 16 amino acids. Per the germline V gene, CDR1 is SGHRS and CDR2 is YFSETQ. The CDR3 DNA sequence: TGCGCCAGCAGCTTACAGGGGCTTCCCAGCTCCTACGAGCAGTACTTC. This encodes CASSLQGLPSSYEQYF.

The chain joins TRBV9 to TRBJ1-1, with D uncertain. The V end was cut by 4 bases, the J end by 0 bases, with 10 bases between. Germline V CDR1 and CDR2: SGDLS, YYNGEE. This CDR3 has 14 amino acids. The CDR3 protein is CASSPWGMNTEAFF. CDR3 DNA sequence: TGTGCCAGCAGCCCATGGGGTATGAACACTGAAGCTTTCTTT.

The CDR3 spells CASSAPGLAWNQETQYF. CDR3 in DNA: TGTGCCAGCAGCGCTCCGGGACTAGCGTGGAATCAAGAGACCCAGTACTTC. The rearrangement uses TRBV9 and TRBJ2-5; 10 bases are shared with TRBD2. The J segment lost 2 bases and the V segment lost 3 bases, leaving 10 bases of the junction unmatched. Germline V lookup: CDR1 SGDLS, CDR2 YYNGEE. The CDR3 runs 17 residues. Using reference TRBV9 and TRBJ2-5 for the parts outside the CDR3, the full variable domain is DSGVTQTPKHLITATGQRVTLRCSPRSGDLSVYWYQQSLDQGLQFLIQYYNGEERAKGNILERFSAQQFPDLHSELNLSSLELGDSALYFCASSAPGLAWNQETQYFGPGTRLLVL.

The V call is TRBV7-9, the J call TRBJ1-3; D remains unclear. The CDR3 runs to 14 residues. Germline values: CDR1 SEHNR, CDR2 FQNEAQ (reference sequence). The V end was cut by 4 bases, the J end by 1 base, with 8 bases between. The CDR3 loop is CASSSGLSGNTIYF. The CDR3 region has the DNA TGTGCCAGCAGCTCCGGACTGTCTGGAAACACCATATATTTT.

The CDR3, as DNA: TGTGCCAGCAGTTCCTCCGGGACGGCGAACTATGGCTACACCTTC. Protein product: CASSSSGTANYGYTF. V is TRBV27 and J is TRBJ1-2; weak D call: TRBD1 (5 bases). CDR1 and CDR2 (germline): MNHEY, SMNVEV (reference sequence). The CDR3 loop spans 15 amino acids. V was cut by 4 bases and J by 2 bases, with 14 bases left in between.